This T cell receptor (beta chain) was retrieved from a study of Ad26.COV2.S vaccination and SARS-CoV-2 variants. Study-level results: Similar non-spike TCR breadth was seen in vaccine and placebo recipients.

For this clone: The antigen remains unidentified.

Germline CDR1 MNHEY, CDR2 SVGEGT. The V gene lost 4 bases and the J gene lost 7 bases, with 14 bases spanning the gap. The CDR3 consists of 15 residues. Produced via immunoSEQ multiplex PCR; TCRdb's table is partial and in-frame only. The sample carries under 150,000 clones, 86% recorded once. The source is a human donor who had recovered from COVID-19. The sample was peripheral blood, taken after recovery from COVID-19. This sequence joins TRBV6-2 or TRBV6-3 and TRBJ1-6; D perhaps matches TRBD1 (5 bases). CDR3 loop: CASSFRDRGNSPLHF. For the CDR3, the DNA is TGTGCCAGCAGTTTCCGGGACCGAGGAAATTCACCCCTCCACTTT.